This T cell receptor (beta chain) was captured by sequencing in a study of shared T cell receptors in the human thymus. The table came from immunoSEQ multiplex PCR; TCRdb's copy has only in-frame clones and leaves some out. The sample carries hundreds of thousands of clones, approximately 87% recorded once. Germline V gene data show CDR1 as SGHAT and CDR2 as FQDESV (reference sequence). This CDR3 is built from 16 residues. Trimming removed 4 bases at V and 3 bases at J, with 16 bases between. The data were also submitted as part of a second study, on human thymus T cells.

Input material: thymocytes. This chain joins TRBV11-1 and TRBJ1-3; weak D call: TRBD1 (6 bases). This sequence was found in a boy in the first two years of life with a congenital heart defect. CDR3 amino acids: CASSSGSGVCGNTIYF. The DNA for the CDR3 is TGTGCCAGCAGCTCCGGATCAGGGGTTTGTGGAAACACCATATATTTT.